This T cell receptor beta chain was sequenced in a study of OX40 agonist ivuxolimab in advanced cancers. Overall study results and limits: Dose levels from 0.1 to 3.0 mg/kg saw CD4+ and CD8+ blood T cells expand clonally by week 6.

Between the trimmed V and J ends, which lost 4 bases and 0 bases, there was a span of 13 bases. Germline loops: CDR1 GTSNPN, CDR2 SVGIG (reference sequence). This CDR3 contains 14 residues. Repertoires were generated with immunoSEQ multiplex PCR, while TCRdb's copy carries only in-frame clones and drops some. This sample has about 50,000 clones, with 84% found just once. Points on this clone: Its antigen is still unknown.

This chain links TRBV30 with TRBJ2-7; D might be TRBD2 (6 bases). This receptor was obtained from an adult with an advanced solid tumor such as melanoma, head and neck, liver or kidney cancer. Source: CD4+ or CD8+ T cells sorted from blood, taken in a trial of the OX40 agonist ivuxolimab. This chain's CDR3 is CAWMMRGISYEQYF. The CDR3 DNA reads TGTGCCTGGATGATGCGGGGAATCTCCTACGAGCAGTACTTC.